Presented here are 27 T cell receptor beta chains from one specimen sequenced in a study of human T cells and chemical hapten exposure. As for time point: pre-sensitization, week 0. Treatment of the sample: therapeutic diphenylcyclopropenone sensitization with weekly scalp DPC. TCRdb processed the RACE reads anew with MiXCR; each CDR3 protein has one entry. Of 62,000 or so distinct CDR3 sequences in the sample, about 10% were seen once. The source material was whole blood, sampled in connection with sensitization to the hapten diphenylcyclopropenone (DPC). The receptors were sampled from a woman aged 45-60 years with alopecia areata. Some clones in this sample may be carry-over from other donors' samples.

This clonotype was seen at least ten times. The V gene is TRBV18, the J gene TRBJ2-1, with 8 bases identical to TRBD2. Germline loops: CDR1 KGHSH, CDR2 LQKENI. V gave up 1 base and J gave up 0 bases; unmatched junction bases: 11. There are 19 residues in the CDR3. CDR3 sequence: CASSPLQAGGPSSYNEQFF. In nucleotides, the CDR3 is TGTGCCAGCTCACCACTTCAGGCGGGGGGCCCAAGCTCCTACAATGAGCAGTTCTTC.

This clonotype was counted many times. Mismatch with germline at one junction end may stem from a read error. The chain combines TRBV11-1 with TRBJ2-7; 7 nucleotides agree with TRBD1. Germline values: CDR1 SGHAT, CDR2 FQDESV (reference sequence). The CDR3 sequence is 15 residues long. In nucleotides, the CDR3 is TGTGCCAGCAGGTTAGCTTGGACAGGATCTTACGAGCAGTACTTC. Encoded protein: CASRLAWTGSYEQYF. The full variable domain, in which reference TRBV11-1 and TRBJ2-7 provide the parts outside the CDR3, is EAEVAQSPRYKITEKSQAVAFWCDPISGHATLYWYRQILGQGPELLVQFQDESVVDDSQLPKDRFSAERLKGVDSTLKIQPAELGDSAMYLCASRLAWTGSYEQYFGPGTRLTVT.

This clonotype was detected many times. The chain uses TRBV20-1 and TRBJ1-5; 9 nucleotides align to TRBD1. Germline CDR1 and CDR2: DFQATT and SNEGSKA (reference sequence). The CDR3 runs to 14 residues. V lost 6 bases, J lost 9 bases, and 12 bases stayed unmatched. CDR3 amino acids: CSAKPGQGRRPQHF. DNA for the CDR3: TGCAGTGCCAAGCCGGGACAGGGCAGGCGGCCCCAGCATTTT.

This clonotype was seen a few times. The gene calls are TRBV29-1 and TRBJ1-4; D call uncertain. There are 12 residues in the CDR3. Per the germline V gene, CDR1 is SQVTM and CDR2 is ANQGSEA. V lost 4 bases to trimming and J lost 12 bases, with 15 bases between them. CDR3 DNA sequence: TGCAGCGTTGTGGGGAGGGCCGCCGAACTGTTTTTT. Translation gives CSVVGRAAELFF. The full variable domain, rest sourced from reference TRBV29-1 and TRBJ1-4, is SAVISQKPSRDICQRGTSLTIQCQVDSQVTMMFWYRQQPGQSLTLIATANQGSEATYESGFVIDKFPISRPNLTFSTLTVSNMSPEDSSIYLCSVVGRAAELFFGSGTQLSVL.

This clonotype was recorded many times. This chain connects TRBV6-6 to TRBJ2-2; D is unresolved. This CDR3 has 12 amino acids. The ends were cut back, 9 bases at V and 4 bases at J, with 9 bases in the middle. Germline CDR1 MNHNY, CDR2 SVGAGI (reference sequence). CDR3 protein: CASGESTGELFF. Written as DNA, the CDR3 is TGTGCCAGTGGGGAAAGCACCGGGGAGCTGTTTTTT.

This clonotype was observed many times. V and J are TRBV29-1 and TRBJ2-1; 15 bases map to TRBD2. The germline V gene encodes CDR1 SQVTM and CDR2 ANQGSEA. V gave up 5 bases and J gave up 9 bases; unmatched junction bases: 5. The CDR3 runs to 14 residues. The CDR3 sequence is CSVNGLAGGFEQFF. The CDR3 DNA reads as TGCAGCGTTAATGGACTAGCGGGAGGGTTTGAGCAGTTCTTC.

The sample holds many counts of this clonotype. This chain connects TRBV5-1 to TRBJ2-7, with D unresolved. The V end was cut by 0 bases, the J end by 0 bases, with 7 bases between. CDR1 and CDR2 (germline): SGHRS, YFSETQ. The CDR3 is 14 residues long. This CDR3 reads CASSLAWSSYEQYF. The DNA for the CDR3 is TGCGCCAGCAGCTTGGCATGGAGCTCCTACGAGCAGTACTTC.

The V gene is TRBV28, the J gene TRBJ2-1; 9 positions agree with TRBD1. CDR1 is MDHEN, CDR2 SYDVKM, per germline. V lost 2 bases to trimming and J lost 6 bases; unmatched junction nucleotides: 5. This CDR3 spans 15 amino acids. The CDR3 spells CASSLRRTGVNEQFF. The CDR3 DNA follows: TGTGCCAGCAGTTTAAGGAGGACAGGGGTCAATGAGCAGTTCTTC.

V usage is TRBV28 and J usage is TRBJ2-6, with D unclear. Germline CDR1 MDHEN, CDR2 SYDVKM. V gave up 7 bases and J gave up 0 bases, with 13 bases separating them. The CDR3 spans 16 residues. CDR3 protein: CASTSYLPSGANVLTF. The CDR3 region has the DNA TGTGCCAGCACCTCGTATTTGCCCTCTGGGGCCAACGTCCTGACTTTC.

In its sample, this clonotype was seen a few times. The V and J genes are TRBV30 and TRBJ1-4, with 7 bases aligning to TRBD1. J was trimmed by 7 bases and V by 7 bases; bases with no gene match: 6. CDR3 length: 12 residues. In germline, CDR1 is GTSNPN, CDR2 SVGIG (reference sequence). This CDR3 is CAYDRAREKLFF. The DNA for the CDR3 is TGTGCCTACGACAGGGCCCGTGAAAAACTGTTTTTT.

This clonotype has a count of ten or more. J is TRBJ1-2 and V is TRBV19; D is ambiguous. Germline assignment: CDR1 LNHDA and CDR2 SQIVND (reference sequence). CDR3 size: 14 residues. V was cut by 4 bases and J by 2 bases, with 11 bases left in between. As DNA, the CDR3 is TGTGCCAGTAGTACGACGGGATCAAACTATGGCTACACCTTC. Protein: CASSTTGSNYGYTF.

This clonotype was detected many times. V is TRBV28 and J is TRBJ2-3; no clear D gene. This CDR3 has 12 amino acids. The germline CDR1 and CDR2 sequences are MDHEN and SYDVKM. Trimming removed 4 bases at V and 4 bases at J, with 6 bases between. CDR3 loop: CASSYGPDTQYF. CDR3 in DNA: TGTGCCAGCAGTTACGGGCCAGATACGCAGTATTTT.

J is TRBJ2-7 and V is TRBV18, with unresolved D. The CDR3 sequence is 13 residues long. Germline V lookup: CDR1 KGHSH, CDR2 LQKENI. The ends were cut back, 3 bases at V and 0 bases at J, with 6 bases in the middle. Here the CDR3 reads CASSPPSSYEQYF. CDR3 bases: TGTGCCAGCTCACCCCCCAGCTCCTACGAGCAGTACTTC.

This clonotype was seen at least ten times. The chain carries TRBV27 and TRBJ2-7; D might be TRBD2 (6 bases). Germline loops: CDR1 MNHEY, CDR2 SMNVEV (reference sequence). CDR3 length: 14 amino acids. Trimming cost V 6 bases and J 0 bases, with 12 bases left between them. The CDR3 sequence is CASSRSGHSYEQYF. CDR3 DNA sequence: TGTGCCAGCAGCCGAAGCGGGCACTCCTACGAGCAGTACTTC.

V and J are TRBV12-3 or TRBV12-4 and TRBJ2-4; D remains ambiguous. The V end lost 3 bases, the J end lost 0 bases, and 12 bases lay between the germline ends. The CDR3 runs 16 residues. The CDR3 region is CASSFEAGLAKNIQYF. CDR3 DNA: TGTGCCAGCAGTTTCGAGGCAGGTCTAGCCAAAAACATTCAGTACTTC.

This sequence joins TRBV11-2 and TRBJ2-7; 10 bases match TRBD2. The CDR3 extends over 16 amino acids. With 4 bases clipped from V and 1 base from J, the junction kept 7 bases outside the gene matches. Germline CDR1 and CDR2: SGHAT and FQNNGV. CDR3 sequence (DNA): TGTGCCAGCAGCTCAATACTAGCGGGATTTTCCTACGAGCAGTACTTC. Its translation: CASSSILAGFSYEQYF.

This clonotype was observed many times. J is TRBJ2-6 and V is TRBV19; D uncertain. This CDR3 has 15 residues. CDR1 LNHDA and CDR2 SQIVND come from the germline V gene (reference sequence). Trimming pared 5 bases from V and 1 base from J, leaving 9 bases between. The CDR3 DNA reads TGTGCCAGTAGTTTAAACCGTTCTGGGGCCAACGTCCTGACTTTC. This translates into CASSLNRSGANVLTF.

This clonotype was counted only a few times. The J gene is TRBJ1-1, the V gene TRBV20-1, with D possibly matching TRBD1 (6 bases). Between the trimmed V and J ends, which lost 6 bases and 10 bases, there was a span of 15 bases. Per the germline V gene, CDR1 is DFQATT and CDR2 is SNEGSKA (reference sequence). CDR3 length equals 11 residues. The CDR3 reads CSAQGRLGAFF. The CDR3 region has the DNA TGCAGTGCACAGGGCCGACTTGGAGCTTTCTTT.

The chain is built from TRBV6-1 and TRBJ1-4, with a tentative D call TRBD1 (5 bases). V was trimmed by 1 base and J by 3 bases, leaving 12 bases between them. The germline CDR1 and CDR2 sequences are MNHNS and SASEGT. The CDR3 has 16 residues. The DNA for the CDR3 is TGTGCCAGCAGTGAAGTTAAGGGGCGGGCTAATGAAAAACTGTTTTTT. Residues: CASSEVKGRANEKLFF.

This clonotype came up many times. V usage is TRBV2 and J usage is TRBJ2-7, with 8 bases fitting TRBD1. With V trimmed by 11 bases and J by 2 bases, 11 bases remained unmatched. This CDR3 comprises 14 residues. The V gene's germline CDR1 is SNHLY and CDR2 FYNNEI. CDR3: CAGTYDRGPYEQYF. In nucleotides, the CDR3 is TGTGCCGGGACCTATGACAGGGGCCCCTACGAGCAGTACTTC.

There are many counts of this clonotype. The chain's CDR3 is CASTSSGDPRSYNEQFF. The CDR3 nucleotides read TGTGCCAGCACCTCATCCGGGGACCCGCGCTCCTACAATGAGCAGTTCTTC. V usage is TRBV28 and J usage is TRBJ2-1; D might be TRBD1 or TRBD2, each matching 5 bases. CDR3 length: 17 residues. Germline assignment: CDR1 MDHEN and CDR2 SYDVKM. V lost 7 bases and J lost 0, with 19 bases in between.

This clonotype was recorded many times. The chain uses TRBV30 and TRBJ2-5; D is undetermined. Germline V gives CDR1 GTSNPN, CDR2 SVGIG (reference sequence). There are 12 residues in the CDR3. V was trimmed by 3 bases and J by 6 bases, leaving 11 bases between them. The CDR3, as DNA: TGTGCCTGGAGCTATATCGGGCAGACCCAGTACTTC. It translates to CAWSYIGQTQYF.

Many counts were recorded for this clonotype. This rearrangement joins TRBV6-2 or TRBV6-3 to TRBJ1-1; no clear D. Germline lookup yields CDR1 MNHEY and CDR2 SVGEGT. The V gene lost 0 bases and the J gene lost 2 bases, with 13 bases spanning the gap. This CDR3 is 16 amino acids long. The CDR3 sequence: CASSYSVGRVNTEAFF. Written as DNA, the CDR3 is TGTGCCAGCAGTTACTCGGTCGGACGAGTCAACACTGAAGCTTTCTTT.

This clonotype has a count of ten or more. The rearrangement uses TRBV7-3 and TRBJ2-1, with TRBD2 matching 9 bases. The CDR3 extends over 16 amino acids. Germline V lookup: CDR1 SGHTA, CDR2 FQGTGA. After removal of 2 bases from V and 5 bases from J, the junction contained 7 bases not matched to a gene. The CDR3 spells CASSLGAGGLNNEQFF. CDR3 in DNA: TGTGCCAGCAGCTTAGGAGCGGGAGGTCTCAACAATGAGCAGTTCTTC.

This clonotype was observed a handful of times. The rearrangement links TRBV19 to TRBJ2-3; 10 bases match TRBD2. Looked up from germline, CDR1 is LNHDA and CDR2 is SQIVND (reference sequence). V lost 6 bases and J lost 4; bases outside the gene matches: 7. CDR3 size: 15 residues. CDR3 sequence reads: CASSQAGGHADTQYF. The CDR3 DNA reads TGTGCCAGTAGCCAAGCGGGGGGGCATGCAGATACGCAGTATTTT. Combining the CDR3 with reference TRBV19 and TRBJ2-3 gives the whole variable domain DGGITQSPKYLFRKEGQNVTLSCEQNLNHDAMYWYRQDPGQGLRLIYYSQIVNDFQKGDIAEGYSVSREKKESFPLTVTSAQKNPTAFYLCASSQAGGHADTQYFGPGTRLTVL.

This clonotype was seen many times. This chain uses TRBV28 with TRBJ1-5; D possibly corresponds to TRBD1 (6 bases). There are 14 residues in the CDR3. Germline CDR1 MDHEN, CDR2 SYDVKM. V was shortened by 6 bases and J by 7 bases, with 16 bases between the two germline ends. This chain's CDR3 is CASRPTGGDQPQHF. The CDR3 region has the DNA TGTGCCAGCAGGCCGACAGGCGGGGACCAGCCCCAGCATTTT. Supplemented by reference TRBV28 and TRBJ1-5, the full variable domain reads DVKVTQSSRYLVKRTGEKVFLECVQDMDHENMFWYRQDPGLGLRLIYFSYDVKMKEKGDIPEGYSVSREKKERFSLILESASTNQTSMYLCASRPTGGDQPQHFGDGTRLSIL.

The rearrangement joins TRBV28 to TRBJ1-3; no clear D. CDR3 length equals 14 residues. Germline V gene lookup returns CDR1 MDHEN and CDR2 SYDVKM. V lost 3 bases and J 1 base, leaving 7 bases between the germline ends. CDR3 in amino acids: CASSLSGSGNTIYF. The DNA of the CDR3 is TGTGCCAGCAGTTTGAGCGGTTCTGGAAACACCATATATTTT.